A single T cell receptor (beta chain) is shown here with its context. Trimming removed 5 bases at V and 1 base at J, with 20 bases between. CDR3 length: 17 residues. In germline, CDR1 is KGHSH, CDR2 LQKENI. Random hexamers were used to reverse transcribe an amount of roughly 0.5 to 1 ug RNA. A multiplex approach, immunoSEQ multiplex PCR, amplified TCR beta CDR3 across 54 Vbeta and 13 Jbeta. TCRdb reprocessed the immunoSEQ multiplex PCR reads via MiXCR and lists one record per CDR3 protein. Here the sample spans some 450,000 distinct CDR3 sequences, about 85% being singletons. Sequencing of TCR beta was carried out in blood CD8+ and CD4+ T cells. The multiple sclerosis control group comprised treatment-naive patients with stable or active relapsing-remitting disease. Through negative isolation, CD4+ and CD8+ T cells were obtained, while TEMRA cells were enriched using FACS. The sample is drawn from a study of CD8 T cells in Susac syndrome.

The source material was CD8+ T cells from PBMCs. This sequence originates from a human donor with multiple sclerosis. The chain has TRBV18 and TRBJ1-1; no firm D call. CDR3 in amino acids: CASSGTSGWRPNTEAFF. For the CDR3, the DNA is TGTGCCAGCTCAGGAACCTCAGGATGGAGGCCGAACACTGAAGCTTTCTTT.